One and the same sample provided the 20 T cell receptor beta chains below, sequenced in a study of metastatic and nonmetastatic thyroid tumors (dated by TCRdb to 2018 to 2020). Libraries were made using PCR. The instrument was an Illumina HiSeq 4000. TCRdb handled the public reads itself, with Q25 trimming in fastp and clone calling in MiXCR, and kept productive beta chains. The sample profile shows about 56,000 clones; almost 30% of them were found once. Of the sample, approximately 15% falls within the top ten clones. No treatment had been received by any patient before thyroid surgery. Source material: blood. These receptors all stem from a female donor with papillary thyroid cancer or a benign thyroid nodule (not recorded which). Some clones in this sample may be carry-over from other donors' samples.

This sequence joins TRBV12-3 or TRBV12-4 and TRBJ1-4, with D possibly matching TRBD1 (5 bases). With 4 bases removed from V and 10 bases from J, the gap between germline ends came to 13 bases. The CDR3 runs 13 residues. CDR3 nucleotide sequence: TGTGCCAGCAGTTGGGGAGGGGAGGGAAAACTGTTTTTT. Its translation: CASSWGGEGKLFF.

This chain connects TRBV20-1 to TRBJ2-7; 8 bases fit TRBD1. The germline V gene has CDR1 DFQATT and CDR2 SNEGSKA (reference sequence). The CDR3 has 13 amino acids. The J segment lost 0 bases and the V segment lost 8 bases, leaving 6 bases of the junction unmatched. The CDR3 region is CSPGQGSSYEQYF. The DNA of the CDR3 is TGCAGTCCTGGACAGGGTTCCTCCTACGAGCAGTACTTC.

The V call is TRBV19, the J call TRBJ2-1, with D tentatively TRBD2 (7 bases). The CDR3 spans 16 residues. Trimming removed 3 bases from V and 6 bases from J, with 18 bases in between. Germline V CDR1 and CDR2: LNHDA, SQIVND (reference sequence). Here the CDR3 DNA reads TGTGCCAGTAGTATTCGAGGGAGGGGGGACGGCAATGAGCAGTTCTTC. Translated: CASSIRGRGDGNEQFF.

The rearrangement joins TRBV11-2 to TRBJ2-1; tentative D call: TRBD2 (6 bases). Germline V gives CDR1 SGHAT, CDR2 FQNNGV. V was trimmed by 9 bases and J by 7 bases, leaving 10 bases between them. The CDR3 is 11 amino acids. The CDR3 DNA is TGTGCCAGTAGCCGGGGGAATGAGCAGTTCTTC. As protein: CASSRGNEQFF.

This clone was detected ten times or more. The J gene is TRBJ2-4, the V gene TRBV4-1; TRBD1 agrees at 9 bases. Germline V gene sequence: CDR1 MGHRA, CDR2 YSYEKL. This CDR3 contains 16 residues. Trimming took 0 bases from V and 8 from J; bases not matched to a gene: 8. For the CDR3, the DNA is TGCGCCAGCAGCCAAGACCGTGGACAGGGGAGAGACATTCAGTACTTC. Its translation: CASSQDRGQGRDIQYF.

The V call is TRBV3-1, the J call TRBJ1-3; possibly TRBD1 for D (6 bases). The germline gives CDR1 LGHDT, CDR2 YNNKEL (reference sequence). The CDR3 is 16 residues long. Trimming removed 4 bases from V and 0 bases from J, with 13 bases in between. In DNA form, the CDR3 reads TGTGCCAGCAGCCCTAGGGGGGGCACCTCTGGAAACACCATATATTTT. Amino acid sequence: CASSPRGGTSGNTIYF.

The genes are TRBV12-3 or TRBV12-4 and TRBJ2-3; a possible D gene is TRBD2 (6 bases). The CDR3 extends over 14 amino acids. V shed 8 bases and J shed 2 bases, with 14 bases lying between them. This CDR3 reads CASGIGRLTDTQYF. CDR3 bases: TGTGCCAGCGGAATCGGGAGACTCACAGATACGCAGTATTTT.

For the CDR3, the DNA is TGTGCCAGCAGCTTAGGGGTAGCTGTCAACTACAATGAGCAGTTCTTC. The encoded protein is CASSLGVAVNYNEQFF. The rearrangement joins TRBV7-2 to TRBJ2-1, with no clear D. Germline assignment: CDR1 SGHTA and CDR2 FQGNSA. This CDR3 spans 16 amino acids. V was cut by 1 base and J by 3 bases, with 13 bases left in between.

The chain combines TRBV6-1 with TRBJ2-2; TRBD1 aligns across 7 bases. The CDR3 runs 15 residues. The V gene's germline CDR1 is MNHNS and CDR2 SASEGT. V lost 6 bases, J lost 9 bases, and 13 bases stayed unmatched. The CDR3 nucleotides are TGTGCCAGCAGCCAAGCAAGACAGGGCCACCGGGAGCTGTTTTTT. Its protein is CASSQARQGHRELFF.

This clone was seen more than once but under ten times. The chain is built from TRBV6-2 or TRBV6-3 and TRBJ2-3; D assignment may be TRBD1 or TRBD2 (5 bases each). The CDR3 sequence is 15 residues long. Trimming took off 2 bases at V and 3 bases at J, with 12 bases between the two ends. Germline V gene data show CDR1 as MNHEY and CDR2 as SVGEGT. The CDR3 DNA reads as TGTGCCAGCAGTTACGACTCGGGGCCTACAGATACGCAGTATTTT. It codes for CASSYDSGPTDTQYF.

This clone was seen repeatedly, ten times or more. The chain recombines TRBV20-1 with TRBJ2-3; tentative D call: TRBD2 (5 bases). Trimming pared 6 bases from V and 1 base from J, leaving 14 bases between. The CDR3 runs 14 residues. CDR1 and CDR2 from the germline V gene are DFQATT and SNEGSKA (reference sequence). The DNA for the CDR3 is TGCAGTGCCCCCCATTCCGGGGGCACAGATACGCAGTATTTT. Protein product: CSAPHSGGTDTQYF.

This clone occurred once. This sequence joins TRBV5-1 and TRBJ1-2; D call uncertain. This CDR3 is 12 amino acids long. Germline CDR1 and CDR2: SGHRS and YFSETQ. V lost 2 bases, J lost 8 bases, and 10 bases lay in between. The CDR3 protein is CASSFGGSGYTF. The DNA for the CDR3 is TGCGCCAGCAGCTTTGGAGGGAGCGGCTACACCTTC.

In its sample, this clone was seen a few times. The CDR3 loop reads CASSESGGRASNQPQHF. The CDR3 nucleotides read TGCGCCAGCAGTGAGTCGGGAGGGAGAGCGTCTAATCAGCCCCAGCATTTT. The chain links TRBV10-1 to TRBJ1-5, with D unresolved. Germline assignment: CDR1 WNHNN and CDR2 SYGVQD (reference sequence). Deletions cut 0 bases from V and 4 bases from J, with 16 bases between. The CDR3 is 17 amino acids.

This clone was observed a few times. DNA for the CDR3: TGTGCCAGCAGTGAAATGACAGGGGGCAAGCAGTACTTC. Residues: CASSEMTGGKQYF. The gene calls are TRBV6-1 and TRBJ2-7; 10 nucleotides agree with TRBD1. CDR1 is MNHNS and CDR2 is SASEGT in the germline V gene. The junction had 3 bases not matched to a gene; V was cut back by 2 bases and J by 8 bases. The CDR3 extends over 13 amino acids.

This clone has only a few counts. V gene TRBV27 combines with J gene TRBJ1-2; 7 nucleotides align to TRBD1. V was pared by 6 bases and J by 4 bases, with 8 bases of the junction left unmatched. The CDR3 is made up of 14 amino acids. Germline CDR1 MNHEY, CDR2 SMNVEV (reference sequence). The CDR3 is CASRGGRITYGYTF. The CDR3 DNA follows: TGTGCCAGCAGAGGGGGCCGGATCACCTATGGCTACACCTTC.

V and J are TRBV6-1 and TRBJ1-5; 9 bases agree with TRBD1. The length of the CDR3 is 15 residues. The germline gives CDR1 MNHNS, CDR2 SASEGT. The V segment lost 5 bases and the J segment 4 bases; nucleotides outside the gene matches: 6. This CDR3 reads CASSTHRGPNQPQHF. In DNA, the CDR3 is TGTGCCAGCAGTACACACAGGGGGCCTAATCAGCCCCAGCATTTT.

The CDR3: CATSDPRGLAGGRYNEQFF. The CDR3 DNA sequence: TGTGCCACCAGTGACCCGAGGGGACTAGCGGGAGGGAGATACAATGAGCAGTTCTTC. This chain connects TRBV24-1 to TRBJ2-1; TRBD2 matches 16 bases. CDR1 and CDR2 (germline): KGHDR, SFDVKD. The CDR3 sequence is 19 residues long. Losses at the gene ends were 4 bases for V and 4 bases for J; bases not matched to a gene: 9.

CDR3 in amino acids: CASNYLRGTGNNSPLHF. The CDR3 DNA reads TGTGCCAGCAACTATTTGAGAGGGACAGGGAATAATTCACCCCTCCACTTT. The chain employs TRBV6-1 and TRBJ1-6, with 9 bases identical to TRBD1. V lost 7 bases to trimming and J lost 5 bases; unmatched junction nucleotides: 12. Germline lookup yields CDR1 MNHNS and CDR2 SASEGT. This CDR3 region has 17 residues.

This clone was seen only once. V is TRBV9 and J is TRBJ2-1; TRBD2 matches at 12 bases. The V and J ends lost 1 base and 8 bases, in that order; junction bases with no gene match: 13. This CDR3 is 18 amino acids long. Germline V gene sequence: CDR1 SGDLS, CDR2 YYNGEE. CDR3: CASSVNFGLAGRADEQFF. DNA of the CDR3: TGTGCCAGCAGCGTAAATTTTGGACTAGCGGGAAGGGCGGATGAGCAGTTCTTC.

CDR3 amino acids: CASRTKRGTSPLHF. For the CDR3, the DNA is TGTGCCAGCAGAACGAAGCGGGGTACCTCACCCCTCCACTTT. The gene calls are TRBV6-1 and TRBJ1-6; D is undetermined. The CDR3 length is 14 residues. Trimming stripped 6 bases from V and 10 bases from J, with 16 bases between. Germline CDR1 reads MNHNS; CDR2 reads SASEGT.